The present entry profiles one T cell receptor (beta chain) with its context. Its target is not known. This sample was taken from a study of T cells in Graves' hyperthyroidism and ophthalmopathy. Findings and limits, study-wide: Blood held most thyroid clonotypes expanded above 0.001 frequency.

The TCR beta CDR3 regions underwent amplification using RNA transcripts as the source. First-round RT-PCR targeting the TCR CDR3 was performed with the HTBI primer set. TCRdb used MiXCR to reprocess the multiplex PCR reads, holding one entry per CDR3 protein. In the table there are approximately 510,000 distinct CDR3 sequences, 46% of which are singletons. Each diagnosis drew on symptoms, thyroxine, TRAb, thyroid ultrasound and orbital computed tomography findings. The germline V and J ends were trimmed by 2 bases and 7 bases, with 11 bases remaining between them. The CDR3 loop spans 13 amino acids. Per the germline V gene, CDR1 is SGHDN and CDR2 is FVKESK.

The V and J genes are TRBV14 and TRBJ2-5; tentative D call: TRBD1 (6 bases). The sample comprised peripheral blood or thyroid tissue (not recorded which). This TCR came from an adult woman with Graves' disease, either hyperthyroidism or ophthalmopathy (not recorded which). CDR3 sequence (DNA): TGTGCCAGCAGCCAAAGACAGGAAGGGACCCAGTACTTC. Translation: CASSQRQEGTQYF.